Below, one T cell receptor (beta chain) is given with its context. What it binds is unknown. This CDR3 is 18 amino acids long. CDR1 and CDR2 (germline): SGHTA, FQGNSA. With V trimmed by 5 bases and J by 8 bases, 20 bases remained unmatched. The data were obtained in a study of cytomegalovirus exposure and HLA in healthy donors. Notes on the study in general: What a later analysis reportedly showed was that an Asian-associated ancestry cluster had fewer N-insertions than the 666-donor mean.

Primers included in the PCR were 60 Vbeta and 13 Jbeta primers. The data were produced by immunoSEQ multiplex PCR, yet TCRdb's version contains in-frame clones alone and is incomplete. Among roughly 120,000 clones listed, 76% were seen once. The source material was PBMCs. V gene TRBV7-2 combines with J gene TRBJ2-3; the match to TRBD1 covers 9 bases. The TCR was taken from a man between 50 and 59 years old in good health and CMV-seropositive. CDR3 in DNA: TGTGCCAGCAGCATCGACCAAAATACAGGGGGCGAAAGATTTACGCAGTATTTT. Translated: CASSIDQNTGGERFTQYF. The variable domain in full, with the rest retrieved from reference TRBV7-2 and TRBJ2-3, is GAGVSQSPSNKVTEKGKDVELRCDPISGHTALYWYRQSLGQGLEFLIYFQGNSAPDKSGLPSDRFSAERTGGSVSTLTIQRTQQEDSAVYLCASSIDQNTGGERFTQYFGPGTRLTVL.